Shown below are 24 T cell receptor beta chains from a single sample sequenced in a study of blood T cells in healthy people across ages. Primed by a sample-barcoded 5' primer and a J-beta primer mix, a second PCR proceeded for roughly 6 to 12 cycles. Each CDR3 protein gets one entry after TCRdb re-called the 5' RACE reads with MiXCR. The sample yields about 780,000 distinct CDR3 sequences, roughly 25% seen once. These same data were also listed under a study on T cells of mothers and their children.

The material sequenced was blood. Every receptor here comes from a boy younger than 18 in good health.

The gene calls are TRBV7-9 and TRBJ2-5; D may be TRBD2 (5 bases). This CDR3 is built from 14 residues. Germline CDR1 and CDR2: SEHNR and FQNEAQ (reference sequence). Between the trimmed V and J ends, which lost 5 bases and 5 bases, there was a span of 15 bases. The DNA for the CDR3 is TGTGCCAGCAGCGATTCCGGGGTTCTGGAGACCCAGTACTTC. Translating it yields CASSDSGVLETQYF. Full variable domain (rest looked up from reference TRBV7-9 and TRBJ2-5): DTGVSQNPRHKITKRGQNVTFRCDPISEHNRLYWYRQTLGQGPEFLTYFQNEAQLEKSRLLSDRFSAERPKGSFSTLEIQRTEQGDSAMYLCASSDSGVLETQYFGPGTRLLVL.

This clonotype turned up a few times. This chain joins TRBV10-3 and TRBJ1-4; no firm D call. This CDR3 is built from 13 residues. V gave up 0 bases and J gave up 4 bases, with 3 bases separating them. Germline CDR1 is ENHRY and CDR2 is SYGVKD. CDR3 sequence: CAISESGNEKLFF. The CDR3 bases are TGTGCCATCAGTGAGTCGGGTAATGAAAAACTGTTTTTT.

This clonotype was seen only once. This chain uses TRBV12-3 or TRBV12-4 with TRBJ2-7, with D maybe TRBD1 (6 bases). Matching the DNA end better, TRBJ2-5 makes the J call doubtful. The CDR3 length is 15 residues. CDR3 residues: CASSTETGLSETQYF. As DNA, the CDR3 is TGTGCCAGCAGCACCGAAACAGGGTTATCGGAGACCCAGTACTTC.

The sample holds a few counts of this clonotype. The chain has TRBV14 and TRBJ1-4; 8 nucleotides agree with TRBD1. The J segment lost 9 bases and the V segment lost 1 base, leaving 4 bases of the junction unmatched. The CDR3 loop spans 14 amino acids. Looked up from germline, CDR1 is SGHDN and CDR2 is FVKESK. CDR3 in amino acids: CASSQATGEKKLFF. The CDR3, as DNA: TGTGCCAGCAGCCAAGCGACAGGGGAAAAAAAACTGTTTTTT.

The chain employs TRBV7-3 and TRBJ2-3; no firm D call. The CDR3 runs to 18 residues. Trimming took off 4 bases at V and 0 bases at J, with 20 bases between the two ends. Germline CDR1 and CDR2: SGHTA and FQGTGA. The CDR3 reads CASSYGSYIGSSTDTQYF. For the CDR3, the DNA is TGTGCCAGCAGCTACGGGTCCTACATTGGGTCGAGCACAGATACGCAGTATTTT.

The J gene is TRBJ2-1, the V gene TRBV7-8; a weak D match, TRBD1 (5 bases). Germline CDR1 is SGHVS and CDR2 is FQNEAQ. This CDR3 region has 13 residues. The V end was cut by 5 bases, the J end by 0 bases, with 5 bases between. The chain's CDR3 is CASSGASYNEQFF. The CDR3 bases are TGTGCCAGCAGCGGGGCCTCCTACAATGAGCAGTTCTTC.

Remarks on this clonotype: A junction boundary mismatches the germline segment, possibly from a read error. The chain uses TRBV28 and TRBJ2-3, with 7 bases identical to TRBD2. In germline, CDR1 is MDHEN, CDR2 SYDVKM. The CDR3 length is 15 residues. The CDR3 region has the DNA TGTGCCAGCAGTCCTCCTAGCGGAATCACAGATACGCGGTATTTT. Its translation is CASSPPSGITDTRYF.

The sample holds many counts of this clonotype. This chain connects TRBV5-4 to TRBJ2-3; possible D gene TRBD2, 5 bases. Between the trimmed V and J ends, which lost 3 bases and 1 base, there was a span of 15 bases. The CDR3 length is 16 residues. The germline CDR1 and CDR2 sequences are SGHNT and YYREEE (reference sequence). In DNA form, the CDR3 reads TGTGCCAGCAGCTCCACCCCTGAGGGAGGCACAGATACGCAGTATTTT. Its translation is CASSSTPEGGTDTQYF.

The V call is TRBV6-5, the J call TRBJ1-1, with a tentative D call TRBD1 (5 bases). This CDR3 is 13 amino acids long. V lost 0 bases and J lost 6, with 8 bases in between. In germline, CDR1 is MNHEY, CDR2 SVGAGI. The CDR3 nucleotides read TGTGCCAGCAGTTACTCATGGGGGGCTGAAGCTTTCTTT. Amino acid sequence: CASSYSWGAEAFF.

This chain uses TRBV7-3 with TRBJ1-2; possibly TRBD1 for D (5 bases). Germline V gene lookup returns CDR1 SGHTA and CDR2 FQGTGA. V was clipped by 5 bases and J by 7 bases, with 14 bases between them. The CDR3 extends over 13 amino acids. The CDR3 here is CASSAQGLGGYTF. CDR3 coding DNA: TGTGCCAGCAGCGCTCAGGGATTAGGTGGCTACACCTTC.

Here the CDR3 reads CASSTSGTENTIYF. The CDR3 DNA follows: TGTGCCAGCAGCACCTCCGGGACAGAAAACACCATATATTTT. The chain employs TRBV9 and TRBJ1-3; 7 bases are shared with TRBD1. After removal of 4 bases from V and 6 bases from J, the junction contained 7 bases not matched to a gene. Germline-derived CDR1 and CDR2 are SGDLS and YYNGEE. The CDR3 sequence is 14 residues long.

The CDR3 sequence: CASSRTSSSYNEQFF. For the CDR3, the DNA is TGTGCCAGCAGCCGGACCTCTAGCTCCTACAATGAGCAGTTCTTC. The chain employs TRBV2 and TRBJ2-1, with unresolved D. This CDR3 is built from 15 residues. V was shortened by 6 bases and J by 0 bases, with 12 bases between the two germline ends. Germline-derived CDR1 and CDR2 are SNHLY and FYNNEI.

This sequence joins TRBV12-3 or TRBV12-4 and TRBJ2-7; the D call may be TRBD1 or TRBD2 (5 bases each). CDR3 length equals 13 residues. V was shortened by 5 bases and J by 4 bases, with 12 bases between the two germline ends. The CDR3 loop is CASSPGRKYEQYF. In DNA form, the CDR3 reads TGTGCCAGCAGTCCGGGACGAAAGTACGAGCAGTACTTC.

The chain combines TRBV12-3 or TRBV12-4 with TRBJ2-2; 13 nucleotides match TRBD2. The CDR3 is 17 residues long. With V trimmed by 4 bases and J by 6 bases, 8 bases remained unmatched. The CDR3 DNA sequence: TGTGCCAGCAGTTGGACTAGCGGGGGACTTCGGCCCGGGGAGCTGTTTTTT. It yields the protein CASSWTSGGLRPGELFF.

This clonotype was found many times. The chain combines TRBV2 with TRBJ2-7; TRBD1 matches 9 bases. The CDR3 runs to 14 residues. V was clipped by 5 bases and J by 5 bases; unmatched bases: 7. Germline assignment: CDR1 SNHLY and CDR2 FYNNEI. CDR3: CASSPGQGRNEQYF. CDR3 coding DNA: TGTGCCAGCAGTCCAGGACAGGGGAGAAACGAGCAGTACTTC. The full variable domain, its missing parts supplied by reference TRBV2 and TRBJ2-7, is EPEVTQTPSHQVTQMGQEVILRCVPISNHLYFYWYRQILGQKVEFLVSFYNNEISEKSEIFDDQFSVERPDGSNFTLKIRSTKLEDSAMYFCASSPGQGRNEQYFGPGTRLTVT.

This clonotype was detected a few times. The chain recombines TRBV6-1 with TRBJ2-5; TRBD1 agrees at 7 bases. The CDR3 runs 13 residues. The trim removed 5 bases at V and 2 bases at J, leaving 2 bases unmatched. Germline lookup yields CDR1 MNHNS and CDR2 SASEGT. The CDR3 loop reads CASSMTGQETQYF. The CDR3 bases are TGTGCCAGCAGTATGACAGGGCAAGAGACCCAGTACTTC.

V gene TRBV7-2 combines with J gene TRBJ1-2; D may be TRBD1 (5 bases). V was cut by 1 base and J by 1 base, with 7 bases left in between. The CDR3 length is 14 residues. Per germline, CDR1 SGHTA and CDR2 FQGNSA. The CDR3 DNA follows: TGTGCCAGCAGCTTAGAGGGGTATAACTATGGCTACACCTTC. Amino acid sequence: CASSLEGYNYGYTF.

The V call is TRBV5-1, the J call TRBJ2-5; TRBD2 is a possible D gene (6 bases). The better agreement between TRBJ2-1 and the DNA end casts doubt on the J call. The CDR3 runs to 15 residues. The germline V gene has CDR1 SGHRS and CDR2 YFSETQ. This CDR3 is CASSLDGGEYNEQFF. The CDR3 region has the DNA TGCGCCAGCAGCTTGGATGGCGGGGAGTACAATGAGCAGTTCTTC.

This clonotype occurred a few times. CDR3 nucleotides: TGTGCCAGCACCCCATCCGGGGAGCTGTTTTTT. It encodes CASTPSGELFF. The genes are TRBV12-3 or TRBV12-4 and TRBJ2-2; D call uncertain. This CDR3 is built from 11 residues. Trimming removed 7 bases from V and 6 bases from J, with 6 bases in between.

This clonotype was observed a single time. Relative to the germline gene, one junction end is altered; a read error may explain this. The V gene is TRBV29-1, the J gene TRBJ2-5, with 13 bases fitting TRBD2. The closer fit of TRBJ2-1 to the DNA end suggests the J call may be wrong. CDR3 length: 18 residues. Germline lookup yields CDR1 SQVTM and CDR2 ANQGSEA. The chain's CDR3 is CSVDGTGTSGTPYNDQFF. DNA of the CDR3: TGCAGCGTTGACGGGACAGGGACTAGCGGGACCCCTTACAATGACCAGTTCTTC.

This clonotype came up a few times. The chain is built from TRBV4-1 and TRBJ2-5; D might be TRBD2 (5 bases). This CDR3 spans 16 amino acids. V dropped 0 bases and J dropped 4 bases, with 15 bases sitting between them. Germline V gene sequence: CDR1 MGHRA, CDR2 YSYEKL. The chain's CDR3 is CASSQEVSASLETQYF. In DNA, the CDR3 is TGCGCCAGCAGCCAAGAAGTCTCGGCTAGCCTAGAGACCCAGTACTTC.

J is TRBJ2-5 and V is TRBV18, with D possibly TRBD2 on 5 matching bases. The end of the DNA aligns better with TRBJ2-7, so the J call may be wrong. Germline V gene sequence: CDR1 KGHSH, CDR2 LQKENI. CDR3 length equals 15 residues. The CDR3 sequence is CASSQSEGRMDEQYF. Written as DNA, the CDR3 is TGTGCCAGCTCTCAAAGTGAGGGTAGGATGGACGAGCAGTACTTC.

The sample holds a few counts of this clonotype. As DNA, the CDR3 is TGTGCCAGCAAAAAAACACAGGGGTCCTTCCGGGTCTCCTACAATGAGCAGTTCTTC. Its protein product is CASKKTQGSFRVSYNEQFF. The V and J genes are TRBV27 and TRBJ2-1, with 7 bases identical to TRBD1. The V and J ends lost 7 bases and 0 bases, in that order; junction bases with no gene match: 18. The CDR3 runs to 19 residues. Per germline, CDR1 MNHEY and CDR2 SMNVEV (reference sequence).

J is TRBJ2-1 and V is TRBV10-3; 9 bases align to TRBD2. This CDR3 has 14 residues. CDR1 and CDR2 (germline): ENHRY, SYGVKD. V gave up 9 bases and J gave up 8 bases; unmatched junction bases: 11. The CDR3 DNA reads as TGTGCCATATGCAGCGGGGGGCCGAGGGATGAGCAGTTCTTC. It specifies CAICSGGPRDEQFF.